What follows describes a single T cell receptor beta chain. The data belong to a study of control samples from healthy donors and cancer patients. Generated by immunoSEQ multiplex PCR, the TCRdb table keeps only in-frame clones and is missing some. The repertoire consists of some 100,000 clones, with around three quarters occurring once and the leading ten covering about 10%. CDR1 and CDR2 (germline): MNHEY, SMNVEV (reference sequence). Deletions cut 5 bases from V and 0 bases from J, with 16 bases between. The CDR3 has 16 residues. The sample taken for sequencing was blood. This chain joins TRBV27 and TRBJ1-2; D is unresolved. The receptor was isolated from a woman aged 25 to 39 in good health. The CDR3 DNA is TGTGCCAGCAGTCCCCTTCGGCTTCAAGCTAACTATGGCTACACCTTC. It specifies CASSPLRLQANYGYTF.